These T cell receptor beta chains were read from a single sample in a study of cytomegalovirus exposure and HLA in healthy donors. Sequencing was performed with immunoSEQ multiplex PCR; in TCRdb, only in-frame clones are kept and a portion is missing. The table includes roughly 43,000 clones, more than 85% detected once. Sequencing input: PBMCs. The receptors were gathered from a man aged 18 to 30 in good health and CMV-seronegative. CDR3s include the opening cysteine and the closing phenylalanine or tryptophan. A D gene is named only where the DNA matches it firmly. Clone size is stated in some rows and not others, as once, few, many or a class when expanded.

j_gene: TRBJ2-4; d_gene: TRBD1; abundance: NA; v_gene: TRBV9; CDR3aa: CASSVGTGAEIQYF; CDR3nt: TGTGCCAGCAGCGTAGGGACAGGGGCTGAGATTCAGTACTTC
j_gene: TRBJ2-2; d_gene: NA; abundance: NA; v_gene: TRBV5-1; CDR3aa: CASSLGGRALTGELFF; CDR3nt: TGCGCCAGCAGCTTGGGAGGGCGGGCCTTGACCGGGGAGCTGTTTTTT
j_gene: TRBJ2-2; d_gene: NA; abundance: NA; v_gene: TRBV11-2; CDR3aa: CASSSTPNTGELFF; CDR3nt: TGTGCCAGCAGCTCGACACCGAACACCGGGGAGCTGTTTTTT
j_gene: TRBJ2-5; d_gene: TRBD1; abundance: NA; v_gene: TRBV5-1; CDR3aa: CASSLEGQGHQETQYF; CDR3nt: TGCGCCAGCAGCTTAGAAGGACAGGGGCACCAAGAGACCCAGTACTTC
j_gene: TRBJ1-2; d_gene: TRBD1; abundance: NA; v_gene: TRBV5-6; CDR3aa: CASSRQGMDYGYTF; CDR3nt: TGTGCCAGCAGCAGACAGGGAATGGACTATGGCTACACCTTC
j_gene: TRBJ1-2; d_gene: NA; abundance: NA; v_gene: TRBV7-9; CDR3aa: CASSRDIYGYTF; CDR3nt: TGTGCCAGCAGCCGGGACATCTATGGCTACACCTTC
j_gene: TRBJ1-1; d_gene: NA; abundance: NA; v_gene: TRBV11-2; CDR3aa: CASSLVRQGGTEAFF; CDR3nt: TGTGCCAGCAGCTTAGTCCGGCAGGGAGGCACTGAAGCTTTCTTT
j_gene: TRBJ2-2; d_gene: NA; abundance: NA; v_gene: TRBV19; CDR3aa: CASKPYLNTGELFF; CDR3nt: TGTGCCAGTAAACCCTACTTGAACACCGGGGAGCTGTTTTTT
j_gene: TRBJ2-5; d_gene: NA; abundance: few; v_gene: TRBV4-1; CDR3aa: CASSQVVSLLKNQETQYF; CDR3nt: TGCGCCAGCAGCCAAGTGGTTAGCCTGCTTAAAAACCAAGAGACCCAGTACTTC
j_gene: TRBJ2-5; d_gene: NA; abundance: NA; v_gene: TRBV5-1; CDR3aa: CASSRGLAEVIPQTQYF; CDR3nt: TGCGCCAGCAGCCGGGGGCTAGCGGAAGTGATTCCCCAGACCCAGTACTTC
j_gene: TRBJ1-1; d_gene: NA; abundance: NA; v_gene: TRBV19; CDR3aa: CASSIVGRMDTEAFF; CDR3nt: TGTGCCAGTAGTATCGTGGGGCGCATGGACACTGAAGCTTTCTTT
j_gene: TRBJ2-1; d_gene: TRBD2; abundance: NA; v_gene: TRBV9; CDR3aa: CASSVTSGSTYNEQFF; CDR3nt: TGTGCCAGCAGCGTAACCAGCGGGAGTACGTACAATGAGCAGTTCTTC
j_gene: TRBJ2-5; d_gene: TRBD2; abundance: NA; v_gene: TRBV7-6; CDR3aa: CASSLGSLAGRETQYF; CDR3nt: TGTGCCAGCAGCTTAGGCTCTCTAGCGGGTAGGGAGACCCAGTACTTC
j_gene: TRBJ2-1; d_gene: TRBD2; abundance: NA; v_gene: TRBV6-1; CDR3aa: CASSERTSGINEQFF; CDR3nt: TGTGCCAGCAGTGAAAGGACTAGCGGGATAAATGAGCAGTTCTTC
j_gene: TRBJ1-1; d_gene: TRBD1; abundance: NA; v_gene: TRBV10-3; CDR3aa: CAIRGDRLNTEAFF; CDR3nt: TGTGCCATCAGGGGGGACAGACTGAACACTGAAGCTTTCTTT
j_gene: TRBJ2-1; d_gene: TRBD2; abundance: NA; v_gene: TRBV7-2; CDR3aa: CASSLLSGSGYNEQFF; CDR3nt: TGTGCCAGCAGCTTACTTAGCGGGAGCGGATACAATGAGCAGTTCTTC
j_gene: TRBJ1-2; d_gene: TRBD1; abundance: NA; v_gene: TRBV9; CDR3aa: CASSVWDREYGYTF; CDR3nt: TGTGCCAGCAGCGTATGGGACAGGGAATATGGCTACACCTTC
j_gene: TRBJ1-1; d_gene: TRBD1; abundance: NA; v_gene: TRBV19; CDR3aa: CASTLGDRGSAEAFF; CDR3nt: TGTGCCAGTACTCTAGGAGACAGGGGGTCGGCTGAAGCTTTCTTT
j_gene: TRBJ2-1; d_gene: TRBD2; abundance: NA; v_gene: TRBV4-1; CDR3aa: CASSREAGSYNEQFF; CDR3nt: TGCGCCAGCAGCCGAGAAGCGGGGTCCTACAATGAGCAGTTCTTC
j_gene: TRBJ1-6; d_gene: TRBD1; abundance: NA; v_gene: TRBV29-1; CDR3aa: CSGIRDRDSPLHF; CDR3nt: TGCAGCGGAATCCGGGACAGGGATTCACCCCTCCACTTT
j_gene: TRBJ1-1; d_gene: NA; abundance: NA; v_gene: TRBV4-3; CDR3aa: CASSQGLLNTEAFF; CDR3nt: TGCGCCAGCAGCCAAGGACTTCTGAACACTGAAGCTTTCTTT
j_gene: TRBJ1-1; d_gene: NA; abundance: once; v_gene: TRBV19; CDR3aa: CASSTDSYRTSEAFF; CDR3nt: TGTGCCAGTAGTACCGACAGCTATAGAACTTCGGAAGCTTTCTTT
j_gene: TRBJ2-6; d_gene: NA; abundance: NA; v_gene: TRBV6-5; CDR3aa: CASIGSSGANVLTF; CDR3nt: TGTGCCAGCATCGGGAGCTCTGGGGCCAACGTCCTGACTTTC
j_gene: TRBJ2-5; d_gene: TRBD1; abundance: NA; v_gene: TRBV7-9; CDR3aa: CASSDIKGGRGREETQYF; CDR3nt: TGTGCCAGCAGCGACATTAAAGGGGGCCGGGGAAGGGAAGAGACCCAGTACTTC
j_gene: TRBJ2-5; d_gene: NA; abundance: NA; v_gene: TRBV19; CDR3aa: CASSIVGAGETQYF; CDR3nt: TGTGCCAGTAGTATAGTTGGGGCCGGGGAGACCCAGTACTTC
j_gene: TRBJ2-1; d_gene: TRBD2; abundance: NA; v_gene: TRBV5-6; CDR3aa: CASSVTSGAYNEQFF; CDR3nt: TGTGCCAGCAGCGTGACTAGCGGAGCCTACAATGAGCAGTTCTTC
j_gene: TRBJ2-1; d_gene: TRBD1; abundance: NA; v_gene: TRBV7-2; CDR3aa: CASRRTGTGVYVEQFF; CDR3nt: TGTGCCAGCAGGCGTACCGGGACAGGGGTTTACGTTGAGCAGTTCTTC
j_gene: TRBJ2-7; d_gene: NA; abundance: NA; v_gene: TRBV15; CDR3aa: CATSRERGKHYEQYF; CDR3nt: TGTGCCACCAGCAGAGAAAGAGGGAAACACTACGAGCAGTACTTC
j_gene: TRBJ1-5; d_gene: TRBD1; abundance: NA; v_gene: TRBV13; CDR3aa: CASSLGTGIGQPQHF; CDR3nt: TGTGCCAGCAGCTTGGGGACAGGGATCGGGCAGCCCCAGCATTTT
j_gene: TRBJ2-1; d_gene: NA; abundance: few; v_gene: TRBV15; CDR3aa: CATSSPELSSYNEQFF; CDR3nt: TGTGCCACCAGCAGTCCGGAGCTGAGCTCCTACAATGAGCAGTTCTTC
j_gene: TRBJ1-5; d_gene: TRBD1; abundance: NA; v_gene: TRBV19; CDR3aa: CASSTTGGSQPQHF; CDR3nt: TGTGCCAGTAGTACGACAGGGGGATCTCAGCCCCAGCATTTT
j_gene: TRBJ2-1; d_gene: TRBD2; abundance: NA; v_gene: TRBV28; CDR3aa: CASSGLAGNNEQFF; CDR3nt: TGTGCCAGCAGCGGACTAGCGGGTAACAATGAGCAGTTCTTC
j_gene: TRBJ1-5; d_gene: TRBD1; abundance: NA; v_gene: TRBV7-2; CDR3aa: CASSSYRGSNQPQHF; CDR3nt: TGTGCCAGCAGCTCCTACAGGGGTAGCAATCAGCCCCAGCATTTT
j_gene: TRBJ2-2; d_gene: NA; abundance: NA; v_gene: TRBV11-2; CDR3aa: CASSHARPSYPNTGELFF; CDR3nt: TGTGCCAGCAGCCACGCGCGCCCCTCTTACCCGAACACCGGGGAGCTGTTTTTT
j_gene: TRBJ2-5; d_gene: TRBD1; abundance: NA; v_gene: TRBV4-2; CDR3aa: CASSQTGGGETQYF; CDR3nt: TGTGCCAGCAGCCAGACAGGGGGCGGGGAGACCCAGTACTTC
j_gene: TRBJ2-5; d_gene: NA; abundance: NA; v_gene: TRBV29-1; CDR3aa: CSVGAIQETQYF; CDR3nt: TGCAGCGTTGGGGCTATCCAAGAGACCCAGTACTTC
j_gene: TRBJ2-1; d_gene: TRBD2; abundance: NA; v_gene: TRBV2; CDR3aa: CASSLAGGQEVPYTYNEQFF; CDR3nt: TGTGCCAGCAGTCTAGCGGGAGGGCAGGAAGTCCCTTACACCTACAATGAGCAGTTCTTC
j_gene: TRBJ2-1; d_gene: TRBD2; abundance: once; v_gene: TRBV28; CDR3aa: CASSARTSGIDEQFF; CDR3nt: TGTGCCAGCAGCGCCCGGACTAGCGGGATCGATGAGCAGTTCTTC
j_gene: TRBJ2-5; d_gene: TRBD2; abundance: NA; v_gene: TRBV4-1; CDR3aa: CASSQASRGTSGSRETQYF; CDR3nt: TGCGCCAGCAGCCAAGCCTCCCGGGGGACTAGCGGGAGTCGAGAGACCCAGTACTTC
j_gene: TRBJ2-2; d_gene: TRBD2; abundance: once; v_gene: TRBV27; CDR3aa: CASSLSGRTNTGELFF; CDR3nt: TGTGCCAGCAGCCTTAGCGGGAGGACGAACACCGGGGAGCTGTTTTTT
j_gene: TRBJ2-5; d_gene: NA; abundance: NA; v_gene: TRBV19; CDR3aa: CASSIGRDQETQYF; CDR3nt: TGTGCCAGTAGTATAGGGCGGGACCAAGAGACCCAGTACTTC
j_gene: TRBJ2-1; d_gene: TRBD1; abundance: NA; v_gene: TRBV7-9; CDR3aa: CASSLDGQGILNEQFF; CDR3nt: TGTGCCAGCAGCTTAGACGGACAGGGAATATTAAATGAGCAGTTCTTC
j_gene: TRBJ2-7; d_gene: TRBD1; abundance: NA; v_gene: TRBV4-1; CDR3aa: CASSQVAGGWNEQYF; CDR3nt: TGCGCCAGCAGCCAAGTCGCAGGGGGCTGGAACGAGCAGTACTTC
j_gene: TRBJ2-6; d_gene: NA; abundance: once; v_gene: TRBV4-3; CDR3aa: CASSQDRQRLSSGANVLTF; CDR3nt: TGCGCCAGCAGCCAAGATCGCCAGAGACTTAGCTCTGGGGCCAACGTCCTGACTTTC
j_gene: TRBJ2-5; d_gene: TRBD1; abundance: NA; v_gene: TRBV25-1; CDR3aa: CASSEFGTAQETQYF; CDR3nt: TGTGCCAGCAGTGAATTCGGGACAGCCCAAGAGACCCAGTACTTC
j_gene: TRBJ2-5; d_gene: TRBD2; abundance: NA; v_gene: TRBV6-5; CDR3aa: CASSYSTSGLETQYF; CDR3nt: TGTGCCAGCAGTTACTCGACTAGCGGGTTGGAGACCCAGTACTTC
j_gene: TRBJ2-6; d_gene: NA; abundance: NA; v_gene: TRBV5-1; CDR3aa: CASTPRAETSSGANVLTF; CDR3nt: TGCGCCAGCACCCCGAGAGCGGAGACTAGCTCTGGGGCCAACGTCCTGACTTTC
j_gene: TRBJ2-7; d_gene: NA; abundance: NA; v_gene: TRBV14; CDR3aa: CASSLVGQPYEQYF; CDR3nt: TGTGCCAGCAGCCTCGTAGGACAGCCCTACGAGCAGTACTTC
j_gene: TRBJ1-2; d_gene: NA; abundance: NA; v_gene: TRBV5-1; CDR3aa: CASSLESNGYTF; CDR3nt: TGCGCCAGCAGCTTGGAAAGCAATGGCTACACCTTC
j_gene: TRBJ2-5; d_gene: NA; abundance: NA; v_gene: TRBV28; CDR3aa: CASSNSLGRETQYF; CDR3nt: TGTGCCAGCAGTAACAGTCTGGGGCGAGAGACCCAGTACTTC
j_gene: TRBJ1-2; d_gene: NA; abundance: NA; v_gene: TRBV27; CDR3aa: CASTSQGADYGYTF; CDR3nt: TGTGCCAGCACCTCACAGGGAGCTGACTATGGCTACACCTTC
j_gene: TRBJ2-7; d_gene: TRBD2; abundance: NA; v_gene: TRBV5-6; CDR3aa: CASSFPAGGTYEQYF; CDR3nt: TGTGCCAGCAGCTTTCCAGCGGGAGGAACCTACGAGCAGTACTTC
j_gene: TRBJ1-5; d_gene: NA; abundance: NA; v_gene: TRBV5-5; CDR3aa: CASSSATDNQPQHF; CDR3nt: TGTGCCAGCAGCTCAGCGACAGACAATCAGCCCCAGCATTTT
j_gene: TRBJ2-3; d_gene: NA; abundance: NA; v_gene: TRBV6-6; CDR3aa: CASSQPGGAATQYF; CDR3nt: TGTGCCAGCAGTCAACCTGGGGGGGCCGCTACGCAGTATTTT